Included here is one TCR beta chain sequence, with context. The CDR3 is 12 residues long. CDR1 is SEHNR, CDR2 FQNEAQ, per germline (reference sequence). The V end lost 1 base, the J end lost 9 bases, and 9 bases lay between the germline ends. The entry originates in a study of T cell responses to AZD1222 COVID-19 vaccine. Sequenced by immunoSEQ multiplex PCR; TCRdb stores in-frame clones only, minus some. The repertoire holds 100,000 to 150,000 clones, with around 86% as singletons. This specimen was peripheral blood, taken on day 0 of AZD1222 vaccination. The source is an adult in good health. This rearrangement joins TRBV7-9 to TRBJ1-2; D is unresolved. Here the CDR3 reads CASSLGRGSYTF. CDR3 bases: TGTGCCAGCAGCTTAGGTCGCGGGAGCTACACCTTC.